Following are 7 T cell receptor beta chains from one sample sequenced in a study of blood T cells in healthy people across ages. Next came a second PCR, run for 7 to 11 cycles, which used a sample-barcoded 5' primer along with a J-beta primer mix. A single record per CDR3 protein comes from TCRdb applying MiXCR to the 5' RACE reads. The sample holds fewer than 1,200,000 distinct CDR3 sequences; approximately 25% are singletons and the top ten take around 0.75%. This sample also appeared in a second study, on T cells of mothers and their children.

What was sequenced was blood. The source of these receptors is a girl under 10 years old in good health.

This rearrangement joins TRBV11-2 to TRBJ2-5; perhaps TRBD1 as D (7 bases). CDR3 length equals 14 residues. Deletions cut 5 bases from V and 1 base from J, with 11 bases between. The V gene's germline CDR1 is SGHAT and CDR2 FQNNGV. The CDR3 bases are TGTGCCAGCAGCGCGGGACAGCTCCAAGAGACCCAGTACTTC. The encoded protein is CASSAGQLQETQYF.

V gene TRBV20-1 combines with J gene TRBJ2-1; TRBD2 matches at 7 bases. Trimming removed 4 bases from V and 8 bases from J; junction bases left unmatched: 11. The CDR3 has 14 amino acids. The germline V gene has CDR1 DFQATT and CDR2 SNEGSKA (reference sequence). CDR3 sequence: CSAILRGRGDEQFF. The DNA for the CDR3 is TGCAGTGCTATCCTTCGAGGGAGGGGCGATGAGCAGTTCTTC.

In this sample, this clonotype turned up a few times. The junction differs from germline at one of its ends, possibly a read error. The gene calls are TRBV7-7 and TRBJ2-5; no definite D call. The CDR3 contains 13 residues. The V gene's germline CDR1 is SSHAT and CDR2 FNYEAQ (reference sequence). As DNA, the CDR3 is TGTGCTAGCAGCCCCGGAGTCCGGGAGACCCAGTACTTC. Translating gives CASSPGVRETQYF.

The chain links TRBV5-1 to TRBJ2-1; 8 bases match TRBD2. The length of the CDR3 is 14 residues. The V and J ends lost 3 bases and 5 bases, in that order; junction bases with no gene match: 4. From germline, CDR1 is SGHRS and CDR2 YFSETQ. The CDR3 nucleotides read TGCGCCAGCAGCTCCCGCGGGGGGAACAATGAGCAGTTCTTC. Translated: CASSSRGGNNEQFF. Full variable domain (missing parts from reference TRBV5-1 and TRBJ2-1): KAGVTQTPRYLIKTRGQQVTLSCSPISGHRSVSWYQQTPGQGLQFLFEYFSETQRNKGNFPGRFSGRQFSNSRSEMNVSTLELGDSALYLCASSSRGGNNEQFFGPGTRLTVL.

This chain joins TRBV7-9 and TRBJ1-1; 7 nucleotides match TRBD1. This CDR3 has 14 amino acids. V lost 5 bases and J lost 5; bases outside the gene matches: 8. Germline CDR1 SEHNR, CDR2 FQNEAQ (reference sequence). The CDR3, as DNA: TGTGCCAGCAGCCCGACAGGGAAGGTGACTGAAGCTTTCTTT. Translating it yields CASSPTGKVTEAFF.

V and J are TRBV12-3 or TRBV12-4 and TRBJ2-3; 8 nucleotides match TRBD2. After removal of 4 bases from V and 5 bases from J, the junction contained 8 bases not matched to a gene. The CDR3 has 15 amino acids. CDR3 amino acids: CASSYSGGLGDTQYF. CDR3 coding DNA: TGTGCCAGCAGTTATTCGGGGGGGCTCGGAGATACGCAGTATTTT.

This clonotype was seen repeatedly, ten times or more. This sequence joins TRBV9 and TRBJ2-5; D is possibly TRBD2 (5 bases). Germline V lookup: CDR1 SGDLS, CDR2 YYNGEE. This CDR3 region has 13 residues. V lost 6 bases and J 5 bases, leaving 14 bases between the germline ends. CDR3 bases: TGTGCCAGCACCACGGGATCGGATGAGACCCAGTACTTC. It encodes CASTTGSDETQYF. The full variable domain, completed using reference TRBV9 and TRBJ2-5, is DSGVTQTPKHLITATGQRVTLRCSPRSGDLSVYWYQQSLDQGLQFLIQYYNGEERAKGNILERFSAQQFPDLHSELNLSSLELGDSALYFCASTTGSDETQYFGPGTRLLVL.